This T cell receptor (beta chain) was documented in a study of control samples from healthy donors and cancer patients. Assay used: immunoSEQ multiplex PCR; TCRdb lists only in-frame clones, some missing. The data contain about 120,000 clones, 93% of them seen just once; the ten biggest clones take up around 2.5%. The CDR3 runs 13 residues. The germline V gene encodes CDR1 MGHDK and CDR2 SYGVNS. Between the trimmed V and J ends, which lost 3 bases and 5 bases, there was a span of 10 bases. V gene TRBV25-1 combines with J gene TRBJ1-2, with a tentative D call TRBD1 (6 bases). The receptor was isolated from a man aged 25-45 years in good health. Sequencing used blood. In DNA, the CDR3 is TGTGCCAGCAGTGAGGGGAGGGGGTATGGCTACACCTTC. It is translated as CASSEGRGYGYTF.